The rows below give T cell receptor beta chains drawn from one sample of a study of T cell responses to AZD1222 COVID-19 vaccine. TCRdb keeps only in-frame clones here, not all; method: immunoSEQ multiplex PCR. The table shows roughly 130,000 clones, with around 90% occurring only once. The source material was peripheral blood, sampled on day 0 of MenACWY control vaccination. These receptors were collected from an adult in good health. The CDR3 runs from the conserved cysteine through the conserved F or W. D genes are given only for firm matches. Some rows mark clone size as missing; the rest say once, few, many or name a class of expanded clone.

TRBD2,TRBV7-9,.,TRBJ2-5,CASSPGFSGSQETQYF,TGTGCCAGCAGCCCAGGGTTTAGCGGGTCGCAAGAGACCCAGTACTTC
.,TRBV5-8,.,TRBJ1-3,CASSLAGRSGNTIYF,TGTGCCAGCAGCTTGGCCGGACGCTCTGGAAACACCATATATTTT
.,TRBV2,.,TRBJ1-2,CASSPDRSYGYTF,TGTGCCAGCAGTCCCGACAGAAGTTATGGCTACACCTTC
.,TRBV28,.,TRBJ1-1,CASRGGNTEAFF,TGTGCCAGCAGGGGAGGGAACACTGAAGCTTTCTTT
.,TRBV9,.,TRBJ2-5,CASSREQETQYF,TGTGCCAGCAGTCGGGAACAAGAGACCCAGTACTTC
.,TRBV5-1,few,TRBJ1-3,CASSLDGSSGNTIYF,TGCGCCAGCAGCTTGGACGGCAGCTCTGGAAACACCATATATTTT
.,TRBV6-5,.,TRBJ2-2,CASSYSMYGELFF,TGTGCCAGCAGTTACTCTATGTATGGGGAGCTGTTTTTT
.,TRBV4-1,.,TRBJ2-5,CASSQGPLETQYF,TGCGCCAGCAGCCAAGGCCCCCTGGAGACCCAGTACTTC
.,TRBV28,.,TRBJ2-7,CASSRTAFYEQYF,TGTGCCAGCAGTAGGACAGCCTTCTACGAGCAGTACTTC
TRBD2,TRBV9,.,TRBJ2-5,CASSVISGGQETQYF,TGTGCCAGCAGCGTAATTAGCGGGGGACAAGAGACCCAGTACTTC
.,TRBV29-1,.,TRBJ1-4,CSVGGVREKLFF,TGCAGCGTGGGGGGAGTCAGGGAAAAACTGTTTTTT
.,TRBV6-2/TRBV6-3,.,TRBJ1-5,CASSPRGLGNQPQHF,TGTGCCAGCAGTCCCCGAGGGCTTGGCAATCAGCCCCAGCATTTT
.,TRBV19,once,TRBJ2-1,CASSSWGGASNEQFF,TGTGCCAGTAGTAGTTGGGGCGGAGCCAGCAATGAGCAGTTCTTC
.,TRBV4-1,.,TRBJ2-1,CASSQDLGLATEQFF,TGCGCCAGCAGCCAAGATCTTGGGCTAGCGACTGAGCAGTTCTTC
TRBD1,TRBV5-6,.,TRBJ2-7,CASSGTGEISEQYF,TGTGCCAGCAGCGGGACAGGGGAAATCTCCGAGCAGTACTTC
TRBD1,TRBV13,.,TRBJ2-7,CASSLERDRVLYF,TGTGCCAGCAGTCTAGAACGGGACAGGGTTTTGTACTTC
TRBD2,TRBV24-1,.,TRBJ2-2,CATSDLAGGGELFF,TGTGCCACCAGTGATTTGGCGGGGGGCGGGGAGCTGTTTTTT
.,TRBV6-1,.,TRBJ1-1,CASSEARDWGTEAFF,TGTGCCAGCAGTGAAGCAAGGGATTGGGGCACTGAAGCTTTCTTT
TRBD2,TRBV7-3,.,TRBJ2-5,CASSLRLAGVGGETQYF,TGTGCCAGCAGCTTAAGACTAGCGGGAGTAGGCGGGGAGACCCAGTACTTC
.,TRBV27,few,TRBJ1-2,CASRETANYGYTF,TGTGCCAGCAGGGAGACAGCCAACTATGGCTACACCTTC
TRBD1,TRBV7-9,.,TRBJ1-2,CASSQTGRDYGYTF,TGTGCCAGCAGTCAGACAGGGCGGGACTATGGCTACACCTTC
.,TRBV15,.,TRBJ1-5,CATSRSGVVQPQHF,TGTGCCACCAGCAGGTCAGGGGTGGTTCAGCCCCAGCATTTT
.,TRBV6-1,.,TRBJ1-2,CASSERGEGYGYTF,TGTGCCAGCAGTGAACGCGGAGAAGGGTATGGCTACACCTTC
TRBD2,TRBV13,.,TRBJ2-5,CASSGSGRVGETQYF,TGTGCCAGCAGCGGCAGCGGGAGGGTGGGCGAGACCCAGTACTTC
TRBD1,TRBV27,few,TRBJ1-1,CASSLYGTGGYYTEAFF,TGTGCCAGCAGTTTATATGGGACAGGGGGTTACTACACTGAAGCTTTCTTT
TRBD2,TRBV6-1,.,TRBJ2-1,CASSERSGTRSYNEQFF,TGTGCCAGCAGTGAACGGAGCGGGACCCGATCCTACAATGAGCAGTTCTTC
.,TRBV20-1,.,TRBJ1-1,CSAQGNTEAFF,TGCAGTGCTCAGGGGAACACTGAAGCTTTCTTT
.,TRBV25-1,.,TRBJ2-2,CASSEYGVLAGELFF,TGTGCCAGCAGTGAATATGGGGTTCTAGCCGGGGAGCTGTTTTTT
TRBD1,TRBV28,.,TRBJ2-7,CASSRFGTAVYEQYF,TGTGCCAGCAGCCGGTTCGGGACAGCAGTATACGAGCAGTACTTC
TRBD2,TRBV2,.,TRBJ2-7,CASRALAGPSYEQYF,TGTGCCAGCAGGGCCCTAGCGGGTCCCTCCTACGAGCAGTACTTC
TRBD1,TRBV18,.,TRBJ1-4,CASSQMDRVWEKLFF,TGTGCCAGCTCACAAATGGACAGGGTTTGGGAAAAACTGTTTTTT
.,TRBV3-1/TRBV3-2,.,TRBJ1-1,CASSPGGGVMNTEAFF,TGTGCCAGCAGCCCCGGGGGTGGGGTCATGAACACTGAAGCTTTCTTT
.,TRBV1,.,TRBJ1-5,CTSSQDRPWNDQNQPQHF,TGCACCAGCAGCCAAGATCGACCATGGAACGACCAGAATCAGCCCCAGCATTTT
.,TRBV11-2,.,TRBJ1-5,CASSFSSNQPQHF,TGTGCCAGCAGCTTTAGTAGCAATCAGCCCCAGCATTTT
TRBD1,TRBV19,few,TRBJ2-5,CASSRTGGARETQYF,TGTGCCAGTAGTAGAACAGGGGGCGCGAGGGAGACCCAGTACTTC
.,TRBV28,.,TRBJ1-1,CAWGGARRNTEAFF,TGTGCCTGGGGGGGTGCTCGGAGGAACACTGAAGCTTTCTTT
.,TRBV6-1,.,TRBJ1-3,CASSESVGSSGNTIYF,TGTGCCAGCAGTGAAAGCGTTGGGTCGTCTGGAAACACCATATATTTT
TRBD1,TRBV29-1,few,TRBJ1-1,CSVGQVGTEAFF,TGCAGCGTGGGACAGGTTGGCACTGAAGCTTTCTTT
.,TRBV28,.,TRBJ1-1,CASNLPGNRENTEAFF,TGTGCCAGCAACCTCCCAGGGAACAGGGAGAACACTGAAGCTTTCTTT
.,TRBV20-1,.,TRBJ1-2,CSASLGDGYTF,TGCAGTGCTAGTCTGGGAGATGGCTACACCTTC
.,TRBV5-4,.,TRBJ1-1,CASSPAEDGTEAFF,TGTGCCAGCAGCCCCGCCGAGGATGGGACTGAAGCTTTCTTT
.,TRBV6-5,.,TRBJ2-3,CASGRGGSDTQYF,TGTGCCAGTGGGAGGGGGGGATCAGATACGCAGTATTTT
TRBD1,TRBV7-9,.,TRBJ2-7,CASSPRNRTGSHEQYF,TGTGCCAGCAGCCCGCGCAATAGGACAGGGTCCCACGAGCAGTACTTC
TRBD1,TRBV30,.,TRBJ1-4,CAWSSGQGTEKLFF,TGTGCCTGGAGCTCGGGACAGGGGACAGAAAAACTGTTTTTT
TRBD2,TRBV27,.,TRBJ2-7,CASSGRATGGAYEQYF,TGTGCCAGCAGTGGCAGGGCGACGGGGGGAGCCTACGAGCAGTACTTC
.,TRBV10-2,.,TRBJ1-2,CASSNPGEENYGYTF,TGCGCCAGCAGTAACCCGGGGGAGGAGAACTATGGCTACACCTTC
.,TRBV2,.,TRBJ1-3,CASSQQSISGNTIYF,TGTGCCAGCAGCCAACAGTCTATCTCTGGAAACACCATATATTTT